The 25 T cell receptor beta chains reported below all come from one sample, sequenced in a study of long-term antiretroviral therapy in people with HIV. Researchers ran immunoSEQ v3.0 at survey level. TCRdb keeps only in-frame clones here, not all; method: immunoSEQ multiplex PCR. This sample has more than 25,000 clones; 80% to 90% occur once, and the top ten carry 7% to 9.5%. Sample: unsorted PBMCs, taken 3.2 years before starting antiretroviral therapy. The receptor set was obtained from a man between 50 and 59 years old with HIV.

This chain links TRBV18 with TRBJ2-7, with TRBD2 matching over 7 bases. CDR3 length: 13 amino acids. Germline assignment: CDR1 KGHSH and CDR2 LQKENI. V shed 3 bases, J shed 5 bases, and the junction held 4 bases outside the gene matches. The CDR3 region is CASSPSREDEQYF. For the CDR3, the DNA is TGTGCCAGCTCACCCTCCCGGGAGGACGAGCAGTACTTC.

The chain joins TRBV12-2 to TRBJ1-2; the listed D gene, TRBD1, was not tested against the DNA. TRBV12-2 is annotated as a pseudogene. The CDR3 is 15 amino acids. The CDR3 bases are TGTGCAAGTCGCCCACAGGGGACCCTCAACTATGGCTACACCTTC. It specifies CASRPQGTLNYGYTF.

The CDR3, as DNA: TGCGCCAGCAGCCAAGGAGCGGGGGGGAGAGATACGCAGTATTTT. This sequence encodes CASSQGAGGRDTQYF. The chain recombines TRBV4-3 with TRBJ2-3; 10 bases match TRBD2. V lost 1 base to trimming and J lost 5 bases; unmatched junction nucleotides: 3. The CDR3 loop spans 15 amino acids. Germline CDR1 is LGHNA and CDR2 is YSLEER.

The rearrangement uses TRBV4-1 and TRBJ2-3; tentatively, D is TRBD1 (5 bases). The length of the CDR3 is 15 residues. Per germline, CDR1 MGHRA and CDR2 YSYEKL. Trimming took 0 bases from V and 6 from J, leaving 13 bases between them. CDR3: CASSQDRRGRDTQYF. As DNA, the CDR3 is TGCGCCAGCAGCCAAGATAGAAGGGGTCGGGATACGCAGTATTTT.

Only one count was recorded for this clone. This chain joins TRBV5-1 and TRBJ2-5; either TRBD1 or TRBD2 may supply D (6 bases each). The V gene's germline CDR1 is SGHRS and CDR2 YFSETQ. V shed 4 bases and J shed 5 bases, with 12 bases lying between them. The CDR3 spans 13 residues. CDR3 coding DNA: TGCGCCAGCAGCCTCCGGGGGCAGGAGACCCAGTACTTC. Translated, it gives CASSLRGQETQYF.

The rearrangement links TRBV5-1 to TRBJ1-2, with D tentatively TRBD1 (6 bases). The CDR3 has 16 residues. The V gene lost 0 bases and the J gene lost 4 bases, with 16 bases spanning the gap. Germline V lookup: CDR1 SGHRS, CDR2 YFSETQ. Here the CDR3 DNA reads TGCGCCAGCAGCTTGGCCGTCACAGGGTCAAGCTATGGCTACACCTTC. Translated: CASSLAVTGSSYGYTF. The full variable domain, in which reference TRBV5-1 and TRBJ1-2 provide the parts outside the CDR3, is KAGVTQTPRYLIKTRGQQVTLSCSPISGHRSVSWYQQTPGQGLQFLFEYFSETQRNKGNFPGRFSGRQFSNSRSEMNVSTLELGDSALYLCASSLAVTGSSYGYTFGSGTRLTVV.

The DNA for the CDR3 is TGTGCCAGCACGCCTAGATTCAGGGTCTCTGGAAACACCATATATTTT. Protein sequence: CASTPRFRVSGNTIYF. This chain connects TRBV6-6 to TRBJ1-3; TRBD1 might be the D (5 bases). This CDR3 region has 16 residues. V was pared by 7 bases and J by 0 bases, with 16 bases between. CDR1 is MNHNY and CDR2 is SVGAGI in the germline V gene (reference sequence).

V and J are TRBV27 and TRBJ2-4, with a weak D call TRBD2 (6 bases). CDR1 MNHEY and CDR2 SMNVEV come from the germline V gene (reference sequence). The V gene lost 2 bases and the J gene lost 3 bases, with 14 bases spanning the gap. The length of the CDR3 is 16 residues. CDR3 DNA sequence: TGTGCCAGCAGTTTAAGGTGGGGGGTAGGCAAAAACATTCAGTACTTC. Residues: CASSLRWGVGKNIQYF.

J is TRBJ1-5 and V is TRBV30; TRBD1 aligns across 9 bases. Germline values: CDR1 GTSNPN, CDR2 SVGIG (reference sequence). The trim removed 4 bases at V and 3 bases at J, leaving 10 bases unmatched. This CDR3 contains 16 residues. CDR3 loop: CAWMSGTGLINQPQHF. DNA of the CDR3: TGTGCCTGGATGTCCGGGACAGGGTTGATCAATCAGCCCCAGCATTTT.

In its sample, this clone was seen once. The chain links TRBV5-4 to TRBJ2-4, with D perhaps matching TRBD1 (5 bases). The V gene's germline CDR1 is SGHNT and CDR2 YYREEE (reference sequence). The germline V and J ends were trimmed by 0 bases and 9 bases, with 13 bases remaining between them. The length of the CDR3 is 14 residues. This CDR3 reads CASSLAPQGGIQYF. CDR3 DNA: TGTGCCAGCAGCTTGGCACCTCAGGGTGGCATTCAGTACTTC.

The chain carries TRBV7-6 and TRBJ2-7; 9 nucleotides line up with TRBD2. The CDR3 sequence is 15 residues long. The V and J ends lost 5 bases and 7 bases, in that order; junction bases with no gene match: 12. Germline V lookup: CDR1 SGHVS, CDR2 FNYEAQ. This chain's CDR3 is CASSPTSGGRWEQYF. CDR3 DNA sequence: TGTGCCAGCAGCCCGACTAGCGGCGGACGTTGGGAGCAGTACTTC.

This chain connects TRBV9 to TRBJ1-4; D is unresolved. Germline V lookup: CDR1 SGDLS, CDR2 YYNGEE. The CDR3 runs to 17 residues. Trimming cost V 0 bases and J 3 bases, with 15 bases left between them. CDR3 loop: CASSVATGGRANEKLFF. Written as DNA, the CDR3 is TGTGCCAGCAGCGTAGCCACTGGCGGGCGGGCTAATGAAAAACTGTTTTTT.

The chain employs TRBV11-2 and TRBJ2-1; 7 nucleotides align to TRBD2. Germline lookup yields CDR1 SGHAT and CDR2 FQNNGV. Losses at the gene ends were 7 bases for V and 8 bases for J; bases not matched to a gene: 5. The CDR3 length is 12 residues. The CDR3 DNA follows: TGTGCCAGCATGCCTGGGGGGGATGAGCAGTTCTTC. It yields the protein CASMPGGDEQFF.

This chain uses TRBV18 with TRBJ1-1, with D perhaps matching TRBD1 (5 bases). The CDR3 sequence is 16 residues long. Trimming took 6 bases from V and 7 from J, leaving 24 bases between them. The V gene's germline CDR1 is KGHSH and CDR2 LQKENI. CDR3 coding DNA: TGTGCCAGCTCGCAGCAAACCGGGACGGTGAGATTTGAAGCTTTCTTT. It yields the protein CASSQQTGTVRFEAFF.

The chain recombines TRBV5-1 with TRBJ2-7, with 12 positions matching TRBD2. Germline trimming cut 4 bases from V and 6 bases from J; bases unmatched to any gene: 2. The germline gives CDR1 SGHRS, CDR2 YFSETQ. The CDR3 contains 13 residues. The CDR3, as DNA: TGCGCCAGCAGCGCGGGACTAGCGGGCGAGCAGTACTTC. This codes for CASSAGLAGEQYF.

The chain uses TRBV5-1 and TRBJ1-2; possibly TRBD1 for D (5 bases). Germline-derived CDR1 and CDR2 are SGHRS and YFSETQ. The CDR3 contains 15 residues. The V gene lost 4 bases and the J gene lost 4 bases, with 17 bases spanning the gap. DNA for the CDR3: TGCGCCAGCAGCGCCGGGACTCAGGGAAGCTATGGCTACACCTTC. This gives the protein CASSAGTQGSYGYTF.

The genes are TRBV4-1 and TRBJ1-5; a possible D gene is TRBD1 (5 bases). Germline V lookup: CDR1 MGHRA, CDR2 YSYEKL. This CDR3 spans 19 amino acids. The V end was cut by 0 bases, the J end by 0 bases, with 18 bases between. The chain's CDR3 is CASSQDHGTYLYSNQPQHF. The CDR3 nucleotides are TGCGCCAGCAGCCAAGATCATGGGACTTACTTGTATAGCAATCAGCCCCAGCATTTT.

The chain carries TRBV9 and TRBJ1-4; D is unclear. From germline, CDR1 is SGDLS and CDR2 YYNGEE. CDR3 length: 12 amino acids. The V end lost 3 bases, the J end lost 8 bases, and 8 bases lay between the germline ends. The CDR3 sequence is CASSGPTEKLFF. Written as DNA, the CDR3 is TGTGCCAGCAGCGGACCCACCGAAAAACTGTTTTTT.

The rearrangement joins TRBV4-1 to TRBJ2-3; D perhaps matches TRBD1 (6 bases). CDR3 length equals 16 residues. V was cut by 3 bases and J by 2 bases, with 15 bases left in between. CDR1 and CDR2 from the germline V gene are MGHRA and YSYEKL. This CDR3 reads CASSHQAGAFTDTQYF. The CDR3, as DNA: TGCGCCAGCAGCCACCAGGCAGGGGCGTTCACAGATACGCAGTATTTT.

The rearrangement joins TRBV11-1 to TRBJ2-1, with D possibly being TRBD1 or TRBD2 (5 bases each). The V gene lost 4 bases and the J gene lost 7 bases, with 8 bases spanning the gap. CDR3 length: 12 amino acids. Germline CDR1 reads SGHAT; CDR2 reads FQDESV (reference sequence). CDR3 sequence: CASSSWGNEQFF. In nucleotides, the CDR3 is TGTGCCAGCAGCTCCTGGGGGAATGAGCAGTTCTTC.

This clone was detected only once. V usage is TRBV10-3 and J usage is TRBJ2-5; D may be TRBD1 or TRBD2 (5 bases each). The V and J ends lost 0 bases and 0 bases respectively, with 8 bases between them. CDR1 and CDR2 (germline): ENHRY, SYGVKD. The CDR3 spans 15 residues. The CDR3 sequence: CAISESGEYQETQYF. CDR3 in DNA: TGTGCCATCAGTGAGTCGGGGGAGTACCAAGAGACCCAGTACTTC.

The chain combines TRBV28 with TRBJ1-6; 8 nucleotides line up with TRBD1. V shed 5 bases, J shed 7 bases, and the junction held 7 bases outside the gene matches. The CDR3 loop spans 15 amino acids. Germline CDR1 MDHEN, CDR2 SYDVKM. CDR3 coding DNA: TGTGCCAGCAGTCCCGGGACAGGAGAGAATTCACCCCTCCACTTT. This gives the protein CASSPGTGENSPLHF.

The J gene is TRBJ2-3, the V gene TRBV5-1; 7 bases are a match to TRBD1. CDR3 length: 17 amino acids. V was pared by 6 bases and J by 2 bases, with 15 bases of the junction left unmatched. The germline CDR1 and CDR2 sequences are SGHRS and YFSETQ. The CDR3 here is CASKHLPGQPNTDTQYF. CDR3 sequence (DNA): TGCGCCAGCAAACACTTACCGGGACAGCCAAACACAGATACGCAGTATTTT.

J is TRBJ1-5 and V is TRBV27; TRBD1 matches 7 bases. The germline V gene encodes CDR1 MNHEY and CDR2 SMNVEV (reference sequence). V gave up 5 bases and J gave up 4 bases; unmatched junction bases: 5. The CDR3 is 14 residues long. The CDR3 region has the DNA TGTGCCAGCAGTCTGGGACAGAAAAATCAGCCCCAGCATTTT. Its translation: CASSLGQKNQPQHF.

This clone was recorded a few times. The chain has TRBV19 and TRBJ2-7; 7 bases are shared with TRBD1. The CDR3 sequence is 14 residues long. Per germline, CDR1 LNHDA and CDR2 SQIVND (reference sequence). Losses at the gene ends were 6 bases for V and 0 bases for J; bases not matched to a gene: 5. CDR3 sequence (DNA): TGTGCCAGTAGGTGGACAGGAGACTCCTACGAGCAGTACTTC. Its protein is CASRWTGDSYEQYF.